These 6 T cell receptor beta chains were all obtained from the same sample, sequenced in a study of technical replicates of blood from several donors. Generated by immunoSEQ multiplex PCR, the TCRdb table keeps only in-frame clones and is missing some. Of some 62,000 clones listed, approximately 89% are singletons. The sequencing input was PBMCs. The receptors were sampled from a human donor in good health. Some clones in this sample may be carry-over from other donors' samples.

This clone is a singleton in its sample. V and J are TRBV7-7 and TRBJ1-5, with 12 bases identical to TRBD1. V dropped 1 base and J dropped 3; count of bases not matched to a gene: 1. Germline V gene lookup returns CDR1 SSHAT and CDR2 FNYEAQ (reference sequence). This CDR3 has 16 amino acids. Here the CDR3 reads CASSLGDRGPNQPQHF. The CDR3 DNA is TGTGCCAGCAGCTTAGGGGACAGGGGGCCCAATCAGCCCCAGCATTTT. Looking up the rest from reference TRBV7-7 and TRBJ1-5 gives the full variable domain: GAGVSQSPRYKVTKRGQDVTLRCDPISSHATLYWYQQALGQGPEFLTYFNYEAQPDKSGLPSDRFSAERPEGSISTLTIQRTEQRDSAMYRCASSLGDRGPNQPQHFGDGTRLSIL.

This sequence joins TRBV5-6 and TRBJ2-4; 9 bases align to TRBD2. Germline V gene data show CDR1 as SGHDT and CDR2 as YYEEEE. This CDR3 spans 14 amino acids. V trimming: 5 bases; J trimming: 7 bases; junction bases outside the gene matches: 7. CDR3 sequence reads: CASSFRAGGNIQYF. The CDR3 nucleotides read TGTGCCAGCAGTTTCCGGGCGGGAGGGAACATTCAGTACTTC.

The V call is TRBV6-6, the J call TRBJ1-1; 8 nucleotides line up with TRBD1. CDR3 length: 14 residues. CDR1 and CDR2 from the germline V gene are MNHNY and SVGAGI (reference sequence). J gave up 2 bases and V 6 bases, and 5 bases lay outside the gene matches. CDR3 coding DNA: TGTGCCAGCAGCGCACAGGGGGGAAACACTGAAGCTTTCTTT. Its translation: CASSAQGGNTEAFF.

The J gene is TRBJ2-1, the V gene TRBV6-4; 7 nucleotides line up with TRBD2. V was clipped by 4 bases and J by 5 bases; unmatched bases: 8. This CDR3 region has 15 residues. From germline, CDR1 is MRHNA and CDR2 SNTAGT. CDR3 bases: TGTGCCAGCAGTGCGGATGCGGGAGCCCACAATGAGCAGTTCTTC. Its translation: CASSADAGAHNEQFF.

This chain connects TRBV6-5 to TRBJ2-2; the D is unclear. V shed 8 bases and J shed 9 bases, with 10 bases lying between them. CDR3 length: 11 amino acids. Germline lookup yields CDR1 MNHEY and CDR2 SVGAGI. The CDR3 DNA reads TGTGCCAGCGGTTTACACCGGGAGCTGTTTTTT. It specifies CASGLHRELFF.

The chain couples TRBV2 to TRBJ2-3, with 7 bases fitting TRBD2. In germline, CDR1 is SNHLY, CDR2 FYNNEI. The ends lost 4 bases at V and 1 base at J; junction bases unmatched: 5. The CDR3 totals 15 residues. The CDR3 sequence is CASSASGVGTDTQYF. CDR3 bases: TGTGCCAGCAGTGCGAGCGGGGTTGGCACAGATACGCAGTATTTT.